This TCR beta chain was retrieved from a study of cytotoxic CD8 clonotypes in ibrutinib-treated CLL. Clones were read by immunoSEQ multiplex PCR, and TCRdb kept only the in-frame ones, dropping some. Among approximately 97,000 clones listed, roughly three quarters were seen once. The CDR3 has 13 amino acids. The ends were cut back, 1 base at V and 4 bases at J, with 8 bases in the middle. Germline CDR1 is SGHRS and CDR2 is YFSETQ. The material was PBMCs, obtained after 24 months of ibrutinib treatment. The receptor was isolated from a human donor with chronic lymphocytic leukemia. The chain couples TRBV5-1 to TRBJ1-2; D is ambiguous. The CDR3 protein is CASSLQDTYGYTF. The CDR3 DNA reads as TGCGCCAGCAGCTTGCAGGATACCTATGGCTACACCTTC.